A selection of T cell receptor beta chains follows, all from one sample in a study of CD8+ T cells in alopecia areata. Method: immunoSEQ multiplex PCR; TCRdb's copy keeps in-frame clones and lacks some. This table has 200,000 or so clones, roughly two fifths appearing once. Sequencing was performed on CD4+ T cells sorted from blood, taken at week 34, from a patient treated with tofacitinib. The source is a human donor with alopecia areata. CDR3s include the opening cysteine and the closing phenylalanine or tryptophan. A D gene is named only where the DNA matches it firmly. Size is omitted from some rows. Given values are once, few, many or a class for expanded clones.

cdr3_nt | cdr3_aa | j_call | d_call | clone_size | v_call
TGTGCCAGCAGCTTAGCCGACAGGGTGGCCAAGTGGGGCTACACCTTC | CASSLADRVAKWGYTF | TRBJ1-2 | TRBD1 | NA | TRBV7-9
TGTGCCAGCAGCCGGGTGAACGAAAAACTGTTTTTT | CASSRVNEKLFF | TRBJ1-4 | NA | NA | TRBV7-9
TGTGCCAGCAGTTCCTCAGGGAACTATGGCTACACCTTC | CASSSSGNYGYTF | TRBJ1-2 | NA | once | TRBV6-5
TGTGCCAGCAGCCCCCCGTCGGGACAGCTGTCCACCGGGGAGCTGTTTTTT | CASSPPSGQLSTGELFF | TRBJ2-2 | TRBD1 | few | TRBV9
TGTGCCAGCAGCTTAACTTCTAGCGGGGGCTACAATGAGCAGTTCTTC | CASSLTSSGGYNEQFF | TRBJ2-1 | TRBD2 | NA | TRBV7-8
TGTGCCAGCAGTCCACGACAGGGAAGCTCCTACAATGAGCAGTTCTTC | CASSPRQGSSYNEQFF | TRBJ2-1 | TRBD1 | few | TRBV2
TGTGCCAGCAGCTTGGCACCTAGCGGCTCCCGGGGGGAGACCCAGTACTTC | CASSLAPSGSRGETQYF | TRBJ2-5 | TRBD2 | NA | TRBV11-2
TGTGCCAGCAGCTCCCAGGACAGGGGGCGGGAAAAACTGTTTTTT | CASSSQDRGREKLFF | TRBJ1-4 | TRBD1 | NA | TRBV7-9
TGCGCCAGCAGTAAAGTTACTAGCGGGAGGACAGATACGCAGTATTTT | CASSKVTSGRTDTQYF | TRBJ2-3 | TRBD2 | NA | TRBV5-1
TGCAGCGTGCAATGGGCCCCGGGGGAGACCCAGTACTTC | CSVQWAPGETQYF | TRBJ2-5 | NA | few | TRBV29-1
TGTGCCAGCAGTTATGGACAGTCCTACACCGGGGAGCTGTTTTTT | CASSYGQSYTGELFF | TRBJ2-2 | NA | NA | TRBV6-5
TGCGCCAGCAGCTTGCAGGGAGGAAATTCACCCCTCCACTTT | CASSLQGGNSPLHF | TRBJ1-6 | NA | few | TRBV5-1
TGTGCCAGCAGTGGGACGTCGACCTACGAGCAGTACTTC | CASSGTSTYEQYF | TRBJ2-7 | NA | NA | TRBV6-6
TGCAGCGTTGGAAGGCTTCGCCCTAGCACAGATACGCAGTATTTT | CSVGRLRPSTDTQYF | TRBJ2-3 | NA | NA | TRBV29-1
TGTGCCTGGAGTGTAAATAGTGGCTACACCTTC | CAWSVNSGYTF | TRBJ1-2 | NA | NA | TRBV30
TGTGCCAGCAGCTTACGGCTAGCGGGAGGAGAGACCCAGTACTTC | CASSLRLAGGETQYF | TRBJ2-5 | TRBD2 | once | TRBV7-2
TGTGCCAGCAGCCGTAACACCCCCAGCGGGGGGACAGATACGCAGTATTTT | CASSRNTPSGGTDTQYF | TRBJ2-3 | TRBD2 | few | TRBV2
TGTGCCAGCAGAGGATCAGGGGTCTATGGCTACACCTTC | CASRGSGVYGYTF | TRBJ1-2 | NA | NA | TRBV28
TGTGCCTGGAGTTCGGTGAATAACTATGGCTACACCTTC | CAWSSVNNYGYTF | TRBJ1-2 | NA | NA | TRBV30
TGTGCCAGCAGTTCCGGGAGGCGCGGGGCGCAGTATTTT | CASSSGRRGAQYF | TRBJ2-3 | TRBD2 | NA | TRBV28
TGCAGTACGACGGGGAACACTGAAGCTTTCTTT | CSTTGNTEAFF | TRBJ1-1 | NA | NA | TRBV20-1
TGTGCCAGCTCACCAGGGACCGAAGGAAACACCATATATTTT | CASSPGTEGNTIYF | TRBJ1-3 | NA | many | TRBV18
TGTGCCAGCAGCCGGGGACAGGGAGGCGATCAGCCCCAGCATTTT | CASSRGQGGDQPQHF | TRBJ1-5 | TRBD1 | NA | TRBV9
TGTGCCAGCAGCTCGACAGCACTAGCTGCGTACTTC | CASSSTALAAYF | TRBJ2-4 | NA | few | TRBV11-2
TGCGCCAGCAGCGACCCAGGGTTTCGGGGCTACACCTTC | CASSDPGFRGYTF | TRBJ1-2 | NA | few | TRBV10-1
TGTGCCAGCAGCGTAGAAACAGGTTGGGGTGACAACTATGGCTACACCTTC | CASSVETGWGDNYGYTF | TRBJ1-2 | NA | NA | TRBV9
TGTGCCAGCTCACCAGGGGTCAAAGATTCACCCCTCCACTTT | CASSPGVKDSPLHF | TRBJ1-6 | NA | NA | TRBV18
TGTGCCAGCAGCAAGGTCGGGAGCGGTTACGAGCAGTACTTC | CASSKVGSGYEQYF | TRBJ2-7 | NA | few | TRBV7-8
TGTGCCTGGAGCCCCGGGGGGGACTATGGCTACACCTTC | CAWSPGGDYGYTF | TRBJ1-2 | NA | few | TRBV30
TGTGCCAGCAGTCGCACAGGACTGAACACTGAAGCTTTCTTT | CASSRTGLNTEAFF | TRBJ1-1 | NA | NA | TRBV7-9
TGTGCCAGCAGCTTAGACAGGGGAGCCACCGGGGAGCTGTTTTTT | CASSLDRGATGELFF | TRBJ2-2 | TRBD1 | few | TRBV7-8
TGTGCCAGCACGCGGGGCAGGGCCACTGAAGCTTTCTTT | CASTRGRATEAFF | TRBJ1-1 | NA | NA | TRBV25-1
TGTGCCAGCAGGGAAGCCGGGACTAGCCTCGTCGAGCAGTACTTC | CASREAGTSLVEQYF | TRBJ2-7 | TRBD2 | NA | TRBV2
TGTGCCAGTAGTATAGTTGGCCGGAATGGCTACACCTTC | CASSIVGRNGYTF | TRBJ1-2 | NA | NA | TRBV19
TGCGCCAGCAGAAGGAACAGCGGGGGAACTGGGGCCAACGTCCTGACTTTC | CASRRNSGGTGANVLTF | TRBJ2-6 | TRBD2 | few | TRBV5-1
TGTGCCAGCAGTTCCTCGGAACCCTCAACTAATGAAAAACTGTTTTTT | CASSSSEPSTNEKLFF | TRBJ1-4 | NA | few | TRBV6-6
TGTGCCTGGAGTGTGAAAGGAAGACACGAGCAGTACTTC | CAWSVKGRHEQYF | TRBJ2-7 | NA | NA | TRBV30
TGTGCCAGCAGCACCCGGGACAGGGGGTATGGCTACACCTTC | CASSTRDRGYGYTF | TRBJ1-2 | TRBD1 | NA | TRBV5-4
TGCAGCGCCGATATGGACAGTTCGGCCGCTTTCTTT | CSADMDSSAAFF | TRBJ1-1 | NA | NA | TRBV29-1
TGTGCCAGCAACGACAGGGCCGAGTATGGCTACACCTTC | CASNDRAEYGYTF | TRBJ1-2 | TRBD1 | NA | TRBV6-1
TGTGCCTGGAGTGTCGGGCCACGCGGCTACACCTTC | CAWSVGPRGYTF | TRBJ1-2 | NA | few | TRBV30
TGTGCCAGCAGCTTCGGCAGGGGCAATCAGCCCCAGCATTTT | CASSFGRGNQPQHF | TRBJ1-5 | NA | few | TRBV5-4
TGTGCCTGGAGTGGAGGAGGAAACACCATATATTTT | CAWSGGGNTIYF | TRBJ1-3 | NA | NA | TRBV30
TGTGCCAGCACCAAAGGGGCGGGGGCTTCCTGGAATGAGCAGTTCTTC | CASTKGAGASWNEQFF | TRBJ2-1 | NA | once | TRBV9
TGTGCCAGCAGCAGGATGCATGAAAAACTGTTTTTT | CASSRMHEKLFF | TRBJ1-4 | NA | NA | TRBV7-9
TGTGCCAGCAGTCCACGTCGACAGGAGGACTATGGCTACACCTTC | CASSPRRQEDYGYTF | TRBJ1-2 | NA | few | TRBV27
TGCAGCGTGGGCCTGACAGGGAACTATGGCTACACCTTC | CSVGLTGNYGYTF | TRBJ1-2 | TRBD1 | NA | TRBV29-1
TGCGCCAGCACACCGACAGGGGGCAACTACAATGAGCAGTTCTTC | CASTPTGGNYNEQFF | TRBJ2-1 | TRBD1 | NA | TRBV5-1